This TCR beta chain was sequenced during a study of T-cell reconstitution after alpha-beta-depleted transplantation in children. Study results and caveats: Surviving recipient T cells and intrathymic progenitors accounted for some patients' high TCRbeta diversity at day 60. At the one-year point after transplant, T-cell counts and TCRbeta diversity were found to come mostly from T cells that had been newly produced. About two months after transplant, alpha-beta T cells reportedly came from several hundred expanded graft clones.

This clonotype was counted at least ten times. Its antigen is still unknown. Preparation of the TCRbeta library involved a method that used unique molecular identifiers. One entry per CDR3 protein results from TCRdb running MiXCR on the PCR reads. The repertoire has 140,000 to 150,000 distinct CDR3 sequences, 8.8% of them found once; the top ten carry around a sixth. Germline-derived CDR1 and CDR2 are MDHEN and SYDVKM. J was trimmed by 4 bases and V by 6 bases; bases with no gene match: 17. The CDR3 totals 17 residues. This material consisted of PBMCs, mostly from graft donor cells, taken 180 days after TCRalphabeta/CD19-depleted stem cell transplant. The TCR sequence derives from a female patient aged 2-15 years who had a stem cell transplant for congenital amegakaryocytic thrombocytopenia, so the T cells may come from the graft donor. The chain combines TRBV28 with TRBJ2-5; 7 bases are a match to TRBD2. The CDR3 region is CASSWGGSLGSRETQYF. Here the CDR3 DNA reads TGTGCCAGCAGCTGGGGCGGGAGCTTGGGTTCAAGAGAGACCCAGTACTTC.